A selection of T cell receptor beta chains follows, all from one sample in a study of graft-versus-host responses after intestinal transplantation. Their antigens remain unidentified. Assay: immunoSEQ multiplex PCR; the TCRdb copy retains only in-frame clones and omits some. The table has tens of thousands of clones, over 85% seen once. The source material was unstimulated CD4+ T cells sorted from spleen or lymph node cells, sampled before intestinal transplant. The source is a human donor who received an intestinal transplant. The CDR3 runs from the conserved cysteine through the conserved F or W. D genes are given only for firm matches. For some rows the clone size is stated as once, few or many, or as a class when expanded; others skip it.

d_gene	v_gene	j_gene	abundance	CDR3nt	CDR3aa
NA	TRBV18	TRBJ2-3	few	TGTGCCAGCTCACCACCGACAGGATTGCTAACAGATACGCAGTATTTT	CASSPPTGLLTDTQYF
TRBD1	TRBV14	TRBJ2-7	NA	TGTGCCAGCAGCCTAAGACAGGGGAGGACAGGCACCTACGAGCAGTACTTC	CASSLRQGRTGTYEQYF
TRBD1	TRBV18	TRBJ2-7	NA	TGTGCCAGCTCAGGACAGGGTGGCTTGCCCTACGAGCAGTACTTC	CASSGQGGLPYEQYF
NA	TRBV5-6	TRBJ1-4	once	TGTGCCAGCAGCCTAGGGGTTGTCGGGGAAAAACTGTTTTTT	CASSLGVVGEKLFF
TRBD1	TRBV29-1	TRBJ1-1	few	TGCAGCGTTGCGGCGGACAGGGCGAACACTGAAGCTTTCTTT	CSVAADRANTEAFF
NA	TRBV18	TRBJ1-5	NA	TGTGCCAGCTCACCATCAGTTATCAGCAATCAGCCCCAGCATTTT	CASSPSVISNQPQHF
NA	TRBV30	TRBJ2-2	NA	TGTGCCTGGAGTGTCTCACCCGCGAACACCGGGGAGCTGTTTTTT	CAWSVSPANTGELFF
TRBD1	TRBV19	TRBJ1-3	few	TGTGCCAGTAACACGGACAGGGACATTGGAAACACCATATATTTT	CASNTDRDIGNTIYF
TRBD1	TRBV27	TRBJ2-7	few	TGTGCCAGCAGTCCCCGACAGGGGACCTCCTACGAGCAGTACTTC	CASSPRQGTSYEQYF
TRBD1	TRBV11-2	TRBJ1-3	NA	TGTGCCAGCAGCTCAACCGGGACAGACGGAAACACCATATATTTT	CASSSTGTDGNTIYF
TRBD2	TRBV18	TRBJ2-1	NA	TGTGCCAGCTCACCAGGGACTAGGGTCAATGAGCAGTTCTTC	CASSPGTRVNEQFF
TRBD2	TRBV28	TRBJ2-3	once	TGTGCCAGCAGTCCATCATCGACTAGCTCCTTTATCACAGATACGCAGTATTTT	CASSPSSTSSFITDTQYF
NA	TRBV6-5	TRBJ1-1	once	TGTGCCAGCAGTTACTCGTGGGGACGGGGCGGCACTGAAGCTTTCTTT	CASSYSWGRGGTEAFF
NA	TRBV10-3	TRBJ2-2	NA	TGTGCCATCAGTGGGACGGACCGCACCGGGGAGCTGTTTTTT	CAISGTDRTGELFF
TRBD2	TRBV30	TRBJ2-1	NA	TGTGCCTGGGGACTAGTGAGCAATGAGCAGTTCTTC	CAWGLVSNEQFF
NA	TRBV5-6	TRBJ1-1	once	TGTGCCAGCAGCTTCTATCGGACCGGGAACACTGAAGCTTTCTTT	CASSFYRTGNTEAFF
TRBD2	TRBV5-1	TRBJ2-1	NA	TGCGCCAGCAGCCCGGGGACTAGCGGGAGGGAGTACAATGAGCAGTTCTTC	CASSPGTSGREYNEQFF
TRBD2	TRBV2	TRBJ2-1	NA	TGTGCCAGCGGGCGGGAGAACGGCAATGAGCAGTTCTTC	CASGRENGNEQFF
TRBD2	TRBV11-3	TRBJ2-2	NA	TGTGCCAGCAGCTTATCCCCGGGGGGGACCGGGGAGCTGTTTTTT	CASSLSPGGTGELFF
NA	TRBV23-1	TRBJ2-1	NA	TGCGCCAGCAGGACCGGGGTCCACTCCTACAATGAGCAGTTCTTC	CASRTGVHSYNEQFF
NA	TRBV11-2	TRBJ1-6	NA	TGTGCCAGCAGCTTAGAAGGTGGGACAATCATCGTTTCACCCCTCCACTTT	CASSLEGGTIIVSPLHF
NA	TRBV11-1	TRBJ2-7	NA	TGTGCCAGCAGCTTAGTTCGGTGGGGCTCCTACGAGCAGTACTTC	CASSLVRWGSYEQYF
NA	TRBV6-5	TRBJ1-2	NA	TGTGCCAGCAGCAGAGCAGAGTATGGCTACACCTTC	CASSRAEYGYTF
TRBD1	TRBV15	TRBJ1-2	NA	TGTGCCACCAGCCCGAGGACAGGGGGTGACTATGGCTACACCTTC	CATSPRTGGDYGYTF
TRBD1	TRBV6-1	TRBJ1-5	NA	TGTGCCAGCAGTGGGGGGACAGGGTACAATCAGCCCCAGCATTTT	CASSGGTGYNQPQHF
NA	TRBV18	TRBJ2-7	NA	TGTGCCAGCTCACCCTACCTTGACTACGAGCAGTACTTC	CASSPYLDYEQYF
NA	TRBV19	TRBJ2-6	NA	TGTGCCAGTAGCCCCTTAGGCAGGGGTACTGGGGCCAACGTCCTGACTTTC	CASSPLGRGTGANVLTF
NA	TRBV4-1	TRBJ2-3	NA	TGCGCCAGCAGCCAAGACCTGACAGATACGCAGTATTTT	CASSQDLTDTQYF
NA	TRBV6-1	TRBJ2-2	NA	TGTGCCGGGGGCCTTACCAACACCGGGGAGCTGTTTTTT	CAGGLTNTGELFF
NA	TRBV6-6	TRBJ1-2	NA	TGTGCCAGCAGTGAGCGGCAGGGTCATGGCTACACCTTC	CASSERQGHGYTF
TRBD2	TRBV6-5	TRBJ2-1	NA	TGTGCCAGCAGTACCATACTAGCGGGAGGCAATGAGCAGTTCTTC	CASSTILAGGNEQFF
NA	TRBV19	TRBJ1-5	once	TGTGCCAGTAGTGCACGGGACCCCAATCAGCCCCAGCATTTT	CASSARDPNQPQHF
NA	TRBV19	TRBJ1-6	NA	TGTGCCAGTAGTGCCTACACAGGCGGCGCGGAGAATTCACCCCTCCACTTT	CASSAYTGGAENSPLHF
NA	TRBV19	TRBJ2-1	NA	TGTGCCAGTAGTCGTCAGGGTTCGGGTTGGGAGCAGTTCTTC	CASSRQGSGWEQFF
TRBD2	TRBV7-6	TRBJ2-7	NA	TGTGCCAGCAGCTTAGTTCCTAGCGGAAACCTCTACGAGCAGTACTTC	CASSLVPSGNLYEQYF